This T cell receptor (beta chain) was captured by sequencing in a study of early T cells in non-severe SARS-CoV-2 infection. About the research overall: With bulk RNA from unsorted whole blood as input, sequencing yielded unpaired chains. Whole-study results and caveats: VDJdb matches were skewed toward anti-spike CD8 T cell responses.

This clonotype has a handful of counts. What it binds is not known. cDNA molecules, individually, were tagged with unique molecular identifiers. TCRdb re-called the 5' RACE reads through MiXCR, storing one row per CDR3 protein. Of roughly 55,000 distinct CDR3 sequences listed, approximately 6.2% are singletons. The germline V gene has CDR1 SGHVS and CDR2 FQNEAQ. The V and J ends lost 5 bases and 1 base, in that order; junction bases with no gene match: 9. CDR3 length equals 16 residues. This clonotype originated in an adult who was a healthcare worker with PCR-confirmed SARS-CoV-2 infection or an uninfected control (not recorded which). Sequencing was carried out using whole blood. The chain uses TRBV7-8 and TRBJ2-3; 7 nucleotides match TRBD2. CDR3 DNA sequence: TGTGCCAGCAGCCAGTGGGGGGGGAGACGCACAGATACGCAGTATTTT. It is translated as CASSQWGGRRTDTQYF. Filled out from reference TRBV7-8 and TRBJ2-3, the complete variable domain reads GAGVSQSPRYKVAKRGQDVALRCDPISGHVSLFWYQQALGQGPEFLTYFQNEAQLDKSGLPSDRFFAERPEGSVSTLKIQRTQQEDSAVYLCASSQWGGRRTDTQYFGPGTRLTVL.